This T cell receptor (beta chain) derives from a study of blood T cell repertoires in COVID-19. Study-wide background: The study drew acute and convalescent COVID-19 samples from the United States, Italy and Spain.

Repertoires were generated with immunoSEQ multiplex PCR, while TCRdb's copy carries only in-frame clones and drops some. This repertoire shows about 170,000 clones, over 70% found once; its top ten account for 2.8%. In germline, CDR1 is LGHDT, CDR2 YNNKEL (reference sequence). The CDR3 has 14 amino acids. The J segment lost 10 bases and the V segment lost 4 bases, leaving 7 bases of the junction unmatched. Sample: peripheral blood. This sequence joins TRBV3-1 (or the pseudogene TRBV3-2) and TRBJ2-1; 10 bases agree with TRBD1. The sequence was collected from a man in his sixties or seventies with acute or convalescent COVID-19. Here the CDR3 reads CASSPTRDRGEQFF. The CDR3, as DNA: TGTGCCAGCAGCCCGACTAGGGACAGGGGAGAGCAGTTCTTC.